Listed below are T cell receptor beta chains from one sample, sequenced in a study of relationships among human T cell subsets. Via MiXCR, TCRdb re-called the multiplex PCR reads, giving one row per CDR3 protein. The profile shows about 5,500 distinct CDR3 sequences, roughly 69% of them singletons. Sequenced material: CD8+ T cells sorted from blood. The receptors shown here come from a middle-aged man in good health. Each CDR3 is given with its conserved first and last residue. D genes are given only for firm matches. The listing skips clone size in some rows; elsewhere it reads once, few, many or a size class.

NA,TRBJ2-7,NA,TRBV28,CASSFRGPAVEQYF,TGTGCCAGCAGTTTTCGGGGCCCCGCCGTTGAGCAGTACTTC
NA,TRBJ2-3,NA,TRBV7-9,CASSLSGGSDTQYF,TGTGCCAGCAGCCTCAGTGGGGGGTCGGATACGCAGTATTTT
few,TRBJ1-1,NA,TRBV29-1,CSVEEGRYTEAFF,TGCAGCGTTGAAGAGGGTAGATACACTGAAGCTTTCTTT
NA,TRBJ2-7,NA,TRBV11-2,CASSSKYGEQYF,TGTGCCAGCAGCTCCAAGTACGGCGAGCAGTACTTC
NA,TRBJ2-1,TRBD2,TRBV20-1,CRTSGSINEQFF,TGCAGGACTAGCGGGAGCATAAATGAGCAGTTCTTC
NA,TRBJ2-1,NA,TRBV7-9,CASSYSGQPNYNEQFF,TGTGCCAGCAGCTATAGCGGACAACCGAACTACAATGAGCAGTTCTTC
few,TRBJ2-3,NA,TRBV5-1,CASSLAGGTDTQYF,TGCGCCAGCAGCTTGGCCGGAGGCACAGATACGCAGTATTTT
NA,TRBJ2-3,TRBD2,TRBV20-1,CSVGTSGRADTQYF,TGCAGTGTCGGGACTAGCGGGAGAGCAGATACGCAGTATTTT
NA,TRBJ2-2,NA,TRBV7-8,CASNGGTGELFF,TGTGCCAGCAATGGGGGCACCGGGGAGCTGTTTTTT
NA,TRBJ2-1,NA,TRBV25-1,CASSDPSGNEQFF,TGTGCCAGCAGTGACCCCAGTGGGAATGAGCAGTTCTTC
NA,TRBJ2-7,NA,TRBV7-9,CASSLAGEAYEQYF,TGTGCCAGCAGCCTAGCAGGGGAAGCCTACGAGCAGTACTTC
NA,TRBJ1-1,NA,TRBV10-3,CAIRTGANTEAFF,TGTGCCATCAGGACGGGGGCGAACACTGAAGCTTTCTTT
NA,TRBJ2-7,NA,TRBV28,CASSLGHLRAYEQYF,TGTGCCAGCAGTCTCGGACACCTTCGGGCGTACGAGCAGTACTTC
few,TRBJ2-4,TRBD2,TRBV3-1,CASSLAGGGKNIQYF,TGTGCCAGCAGCTTAGCGGGAGGGGGCAAAAACATTCAGTACTTC
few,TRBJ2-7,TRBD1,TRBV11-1,CASSFGTAYEQYF,TGTGCCAGCAGCTTTGGGACAGCTTACGAGCAGTACTTC
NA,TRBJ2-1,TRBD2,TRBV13,CASSPGLAGNEQFF,TGTGCCAGCAGCCCGGGCCTAGCGGGCAATGAGCAGTTCTTC
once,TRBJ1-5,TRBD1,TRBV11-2,CASGTGINQPQHF,TGTGCCAGCGGGACAGGCATCAATCAGCCCCAGCATTTT
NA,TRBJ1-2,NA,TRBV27,CASSLSPDFNGYTF,TGTGCCAGCAGTTTATCGCCAGACTTCAATGGCTACACCTTC
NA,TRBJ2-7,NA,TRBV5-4,CASSLASASYEQYF,TGTGCCAGCAGCTTGGCAAGCGCTTCCTACGAGCAGTACTTC
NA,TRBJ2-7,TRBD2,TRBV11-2,CASSLTNPGGPTYEQYF,TGTGCCAGCAGCTTAACAAACCCGGGGGGTCCCACCTACGAGCAGTACTTC
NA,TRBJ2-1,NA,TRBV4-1,CASRNGVEQFF,TGCGCCAGCAGGAACGGTGTTGAGCAGTTCTTC